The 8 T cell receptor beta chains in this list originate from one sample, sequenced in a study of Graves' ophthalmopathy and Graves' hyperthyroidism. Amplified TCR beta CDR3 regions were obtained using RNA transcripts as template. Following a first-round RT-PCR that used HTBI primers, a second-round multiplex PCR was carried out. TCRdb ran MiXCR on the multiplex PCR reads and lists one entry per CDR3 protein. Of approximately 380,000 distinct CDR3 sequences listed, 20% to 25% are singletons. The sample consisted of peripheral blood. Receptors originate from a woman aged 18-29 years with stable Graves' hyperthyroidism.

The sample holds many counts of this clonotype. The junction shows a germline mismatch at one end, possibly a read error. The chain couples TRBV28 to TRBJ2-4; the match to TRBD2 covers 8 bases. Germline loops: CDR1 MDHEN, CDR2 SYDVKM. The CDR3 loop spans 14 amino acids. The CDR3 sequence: CASGGGLAKNIKYF. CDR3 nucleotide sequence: TGTGCCAGCGGCGGGGGGCTAGCCAAAAACATTAAGTACTTC.

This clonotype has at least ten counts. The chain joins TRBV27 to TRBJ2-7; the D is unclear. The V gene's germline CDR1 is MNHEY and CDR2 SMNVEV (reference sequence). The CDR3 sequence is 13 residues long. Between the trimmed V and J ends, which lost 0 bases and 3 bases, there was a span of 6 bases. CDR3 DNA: TGTGCCAGCAGTTTATCGGCCCGCTACGAGCAGTACTTC. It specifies CASSLSARYEQYF.

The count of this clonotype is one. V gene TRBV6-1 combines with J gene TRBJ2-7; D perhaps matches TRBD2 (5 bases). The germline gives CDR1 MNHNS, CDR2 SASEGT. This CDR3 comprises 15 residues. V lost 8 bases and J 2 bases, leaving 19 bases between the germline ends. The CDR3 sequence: CASATEEAGTYEQYF. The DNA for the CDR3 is TGTGCCAGCGCAACGGAGGAGGCAGGAACCTACGAGCAGTACTTC.

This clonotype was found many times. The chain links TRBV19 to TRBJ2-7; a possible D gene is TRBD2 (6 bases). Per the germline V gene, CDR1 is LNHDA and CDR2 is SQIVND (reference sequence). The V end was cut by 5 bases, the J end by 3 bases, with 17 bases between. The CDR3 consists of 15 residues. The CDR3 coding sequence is TGTGCCAGTAGTCCCTCGACTAGTTCCTTCTACGAGCAGTACTTC. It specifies CASSPSTSSFYEQYF.

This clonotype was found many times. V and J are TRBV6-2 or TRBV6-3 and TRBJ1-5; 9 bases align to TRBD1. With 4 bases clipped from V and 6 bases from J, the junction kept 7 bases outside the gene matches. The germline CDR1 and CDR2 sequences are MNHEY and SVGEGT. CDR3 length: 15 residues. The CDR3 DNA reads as TGTGCCAGCAGTTCGGACAGGGGAGGGACTCAGCCCCAGCATTTT. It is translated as CASSSDRGGTQPQHF.

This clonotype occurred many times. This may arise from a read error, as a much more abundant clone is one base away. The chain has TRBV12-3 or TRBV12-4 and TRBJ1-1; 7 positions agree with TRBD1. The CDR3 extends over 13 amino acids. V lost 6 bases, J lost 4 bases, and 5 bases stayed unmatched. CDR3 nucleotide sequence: TGTGCCAGCAGGCCGACAGGGACCACTGAAGCTTTCTTT. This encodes CASRPTGTTEAFF.

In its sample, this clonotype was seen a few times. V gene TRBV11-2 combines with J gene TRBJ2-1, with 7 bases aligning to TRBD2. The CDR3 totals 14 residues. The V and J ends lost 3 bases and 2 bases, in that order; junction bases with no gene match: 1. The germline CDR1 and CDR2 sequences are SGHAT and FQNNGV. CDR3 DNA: TGTGCCAGCAGCTTGGGACTACCCTACAATGAGCAGTTCTTC. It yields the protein CASSLGLPYNEQFF.

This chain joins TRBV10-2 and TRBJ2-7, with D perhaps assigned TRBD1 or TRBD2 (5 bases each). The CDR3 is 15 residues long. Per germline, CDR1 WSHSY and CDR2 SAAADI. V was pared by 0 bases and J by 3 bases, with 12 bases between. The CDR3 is CASSESPGSVYEQYF. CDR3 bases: TGCGCCAGCAGTGAGTCCCCAGGGAGCGTCTACGAGCAGTACTTC.